Sequencing of this TCR beta chain was carried out in a study of T-cell reconstitution after alpha-beta-depleted transplantation in children. General study results and limits: Fresh T-cell production supplied most of the T-cell counts and diversity seen one year after transplant.

Germline CDR1 is SEHNR and CDR2 is FQNEAQ (reference sequence). CDR3 size: 13 residues. With 8 bases clipped from V and 6 bases from J, the junction kept 6 bases outside the gene matches. It was with unique molecular identifiers that the TCRbeta library was prepared. MiXCR, run by TCRdb on the PCR reads, gives a single entry per CDR3 protein. The sample records around 210,000 distinct CDR3 sequences, roughly 7.1% being singletons. The table lists this clonotype with a few counts. The antigen remains unidentified. The sequencing used PBMCs, collected before TCRalphabeta/CD19-depleted stem cell transplant. The rearrangement uses TRBV7-9 and TRBJ1-2, with TRBD1 matching over 10 bases. This receptor was identified in a boy aged 2 to 10 with acute lymphoblastic leukemia, due to receive a stem cell transplant. The CDR3 spells CASSVGTGDGYTF. The CDR3 bases are TGTGCCAGCTCCGTGGGGACAGGGGATGGCTACACCTTC. The full variable domain, in which reference TRBV7-9 and TRBJ1-2 provide the parts outside the CDR3, is DTGVSQNPRHKITKRGQNVTFRCDPISEHNRLYWYRQTLGQGPEFLTYFQNEAQLEKSRLLSDRFSAERPKGSFSTLEIQRTEQGDSAMYLCASSVGTGDGYTFGSGTRLTVV.